Each of the 17 T cell receptor beta chains below was sequenced from the same sample in a study of cytomegalovirus exposure and HLA in healthy donors. The PCR made use of 60 Vbeta and 13 Jbeta primers. Measured with immunoSEQ multiplex PCR; TCRdb has only the in-frame clones, and not every one. The sample holds fewer than 90,000 clones; around 76% are singletons and the top ten take 9.5% to 13%. Sequencing was done on a sample of PBMCs. These receptor sequences come from a man aged 25 to 45 in good health and CMV-seropositive.

The chain uses TRBV7-9 and TRBJ2-3; 7 bases align to TRBD1. The V gene's germline CDR1 is SEHNR and CDR2 FQNEAQ (reference sequence). The trim removed 5 bases at V and 2 bases at J, leaving 7 bases unmatched. The CDR3 loop spans 15 amino acids. The CDR3 DNA sequence: TGTGCCAGCAGCGCACAGGGGTCCACCACAGATACGCAGTATTTT. This encodes CASSAQGSTTDTQYF. The variable domain in full, completed from reference TRBV7-9 and TRBJ2-3, reads DTGVSQNPRHKITKRGQNVTFRCDPISEHNRLYWYRQTLGQGPEFLTYFQNEAQLEKSRLLSDRFSAERPKGSFSTLEIQRTEQGDSAMYLCASSAQGSTTDTQYFGPGTRLTVL.

This chain links TRBV11-1 with TRBJ2-1; the match to TRBD2 covers 8 bases. CDR3 length equals 16 residues. V lost 0 bases and J lost 4; bases outside the gene matches: 5. CDR1 is SGHAT, CDR2 FQDESV, per germline (reference sequence). The CDR3 here is CASSLAIAGRYNEQFF. CDR3 sequence (DNA): TGTGCCAGCAGCTTAGCCATAGCGGGAAGGTACAATGAGCAGTTCTTC.

V usage is TRBV7-9 and J usage is TRBJ2-5; TRBD1 is a possible D gene (5 bases). Deletions cut 5 bases from V and 5 bases from J, with 18 bases between. The CDR3 runs to 15 residues. Germline V gene data show CDR1 as SEHNR and CDR2 as FQNEAQ (reference sequence). The CDR3 here is CASSTTTQGRETQYF. The CDR3 DNA is TGTGCCAGCAGCACGACAACCCAGGGCAGGGAGACCCAGTACTTC.

Written as DNA, the CDR3 is TGTGCCATCGGGGGGACTAGCGGGGGGGATGAGCAGTTCTTC. Protein: CAIGGTSGGDEQFF. The gene calls are TRBV10-3 and TRBJ2-1; 16 bases line up with TRBD2. Germline V gene data show CDR1 as ENHRY and CDR2 as SYGVKD. This CDR3 comprises 14 residues. J lost 8 bases, V lost 8 bases, and 3 bases had no gene match.

This clone has only a few counts. This chain links TRBV7-3 with TRBJ2-6, with D unresolved. V was shortened by 3 bases and J by 4 bases, with 4 bases between the two germline ends. CDR3 length: 13 amino acids. The germline CDR1 and CDR2 sequences are SGHTA and FQGTGA. The DNA of the CDR3 is TGTGCCAGCAGCTTCGCGGGGGCCAACGTCCTGACTTTC. This translates into CASSFAGANVLTF.

The genes are TRBV27 and TRBJ1-4; D perhaps matches TRBD1 (6 bases). The V and J ends lost 6 bases and 3 bases respectively, with 11 bases between them. Germline-derived CDR1 and CDR2 are MNHEY and SMNVEV (reference sequence). The CDR3 length is 14 residues. CDR3 sequence (DNA): TGTGCCAGCAGCCTCGGACAGTCTAATGAAAAACTGTTTTTT. Amino acids: CASSLGQSNEKLFF.

This clone was picked up a small number of times. CDR3 DNA: TGTGCCAGTAGTATGACAGGGCCGCTCGCGGGTCAGCCCCAGCATTTT. Translation gives CASSMTGPLAGQPQHF. The rearrangement links TRBV19 to TRBJ1-5, with 7 bases fitting TRBD1. J lost 6 bases, V lost 3 bases, and 11 bases had no gene match. CDR3 length equals 16 residues. The germline V gene has CDR1 LNHDA and CDR2 SQIVND (reference sequence). The complete variable domain, with remaining parts taken from reference TRBV19 and TRBJ1-5, reads DGGITQSPKYLFRKEGQNVTLSCEQNLNHDAMYWYRQDPGQGLRLIYYSQIVNDFQKGDIAEGYSVSREKKESFPLTVTSAQKNPTAFYLCASSMTGPLAGQPQHFGDGTRLSIL.

The chain joins TRBV6-5 to TRBJ1-2, with 10 bases that match TRBD1. CDR1 is MNHEY and CDR2 is SVGAGI in the germline V gene. This CDR3 comprises 14 residues. V lost 2 bases to trimming and J lost 6 bases; unmatched junction nucleotides: 3. The CDR3 is CASSYLDRGNGYTF. The CDR3 DNA follows: TGTGCCAGCAGTTACCTGGACAGGGGGAATGGCTACACCTTC.

In its sample, this clone was seen a few times. The V call is TRBV19, the J call TRBJ2-7; no clear D. V lost 9 bases and J 4 bases, leaving 13 bases between the germline ends. The V gene's germline CDR1 is LNHDA and CDR2 SQIVND (reference sequence). CDR3 size: 12 residues. CDR3 DNA: TGTGCCAGCTCCGAGAATAGTTACGAGCAGTACTTC. Its translation: CASSENSYEQYF.

This clone has only a few counts. The genes are TRBV19 and TRBJ2-7, with a possible D match to TRBD1 (5 bases). V lost 3 bases to trimming and J lost 3 bases, with 15 bases between them. The CDR3 is 15 amino acids. Germline V lookup: CDR1 LNHDA, CDR2 SQIVND (reference sequence). The CDR3 nucleotides are TGTGCCAGTAGTATCGGTGGGGCGTTTGGCTACGAGCAGTACTTC. It codes for CASSIGGAFGYEQYF.

The V and J genes are TRBV5-1 and TRBJ2-1; no reliable D call. Trimming stripped 1 base from V and 5 bases from J, with 7 bases between. CDR1 is SGHRS and CDR2 is YFSETQ in the germline V gene. The CDR3 is 13 residues long. The CDR3 DNA reads as TGCGCCAGCAGCTTGTCCGCGAACAATGAGCAGTTCTTC. It is translated as CASSLSANNEQFF.

V and J are TRBV5-1 and TRBJ2-5; possibly TRBD1 for D (6 bases). Trimming took off 9 bases at V and 2 bases at J, with 11 bases between the two ends. The CDR3 loop spans 12 amino acids. Germline CDR1 is SGHRS and CDR2 is YFSETQ. CDR3 protein: CATGTTQETQYF. In nucleotides, the CDR3 is TGCGCCACCGGGACAACACAAGAGACCCAGTACTTC.

The J gene is TRBJ2-6, the V gene TRBV28, with TRBD2 matching over 8 bases. With 6 bases clipped from V and 5 bases from J, the junction kept 6 bases outside the gene matches. The CDR3 totals 15 residues. Germline CDR1 is MDHEN and CDR2 is SYDVKM. Here the CDR3 reads CASSSSGGWANVLTF. CDR3 nucleotides: TGTGCCAGCAGCTCAAGCGGGGGCTGGGCCAACGTCCTGACTTTC.

V is TRBV11-1 and J is TRBJ2-5; 7 bases line up with TRBD2. The CDR3 is 17 residues long. In germline, CDR1 is SGHAT, CDR2 FQDESV (reference sequence). V trimming: 3 bases; J trimming: 2 bases; junction bases outside the gene matches: 12. In DNA form, the CDR3 reads TGTGCCAGCAGCTTGGGGAGGGGAGCCGCCAGACAAGAGACCCAGTACTTC. Translating gives CASSLGRGAARQETQYF.

This chain joins TRBV27 and TRBJ1-2; D is unclear. Per the germline V gene, CDR1 is MNHEY and CDR2 is SMNVEV (reference sequence). The CDR3 loop spans 16 amino acids. Trimming removed 7 bases at V and 4 bases at J, with 22 bases between. DNA of the CDR3: TGTGCCAGCAAAAGAACCCTTACCGCGAATCCCTATGGCTACACCTTC. This codes for CASKRTLTANPYGYTF.

This clone was recorded once. V usage is TRBV15 and J usage is TRBJ1-4, with 9 nucleotides matching TRBD1. In germline, CDR1 is LNHNV, CDR2 YYDKDF (reference sequence). V gave up 4 bases and J gave up 6 bases; unmatched junction bases: 15. This CDR3 has 18 residues. Here the CDR3 reads CATSTLTGGAGEDEKLFF. DNA of the CDR3: TGTGCCACCAGCACACTAACAGGGGGCGCGGGGGAGGATGAAAAACTGTTTTTT. The full variable domain, in which reference TRBV15 and TRBJ1-4 provide the parts outside the CDR3, is DAMVIQNPRYQVTQFGKPVTLSCSQTLNHNVMYWYQQKSSQAPKLLFHYYDKDFNNEADTPDNFQSRRPNTSFCFLDIRSPGLGDTAMYLCATSTLTGGAGEDEKLFFGSGTQLSVL.

The chain links TRBV5-8 to TRBJ2-7; 9 bases are shared with TRBD1. The CDR3 spans 14 residues. V lost 1 base, J lost 2 bases, and 1 base stayed unmatched. Germline assignment: CDR1 SGHTS and CDR2 YDEGEE. CDR3 protein: CASSLNRGPYEQYF. CDR3 nucleotide sequence: TGTGCCAGCAGCTTGAACAGGGGGCCCTACGAGCAGTACTTC. The variable domain in full, completed from reference TRBV5-8 and TRBJ2-7, reads EAGVTQSPTHLIKTRGQQATLRCSPISGHTSVYWYQQALGLGLQFLLWYDEGEERNRGNFPPRFSGRQFPNYSSELNVNALELEDSALYLCASSLNRGPYEQYFGPGTRLTVT.